This TCR beta chain stems from a study of shared clonotypes between healthy human individuals. General study findings and limits: Unshared clonotypes carried lower generation probabilities than those common to all four donors.

The assay was run at deep level. In the study's own analysis: ImmunoSEQ sequences covered only the junction and lacked quality scores; filtering therefore differed. Sequenced by immunoSEQ multiplex PCR; TCRdb stores in-frame clones only, minus some. The V and J calls and clone size were taken over from that table, and D and trimming were inferred from the DNA. Among about 2,100,000 clones listed, about 92% were seen once. The CDR3 consists of 12 residues. The germline CDR1 and CDR2 sequences are MNHNS and SASEGT. Trimming cost V 9 bases and J 0 bases, with 9 bases left between them. Note on this clone: Its antigen is not identified.

Terminally differentiated effector memory CD45RA+ cells were excluded from the naive CD8 cells, which were CD45RO-negative and positively selected for CCR7. The chain links TRBV6-1 to TRBJ2-7; D possibly uses TRBD1 or TRBD2 (5 bases each). This TCR was recovered from a man between 18 and 29 years old in good health. Some clones in this sample may be carry-over from other donors' samples. Sequences were obtained from naive CD8+ T cells from PBMCs. CDR3 nucleotides: TGTGCCAGTCGGGGCTTCTCCTACGAGCAGTACTTC. It is translated as CASRGFSYEQYF.